Shown below are 14 T cell receptor beta chains from a single sample sequenced in a study of blood T cell repertoires in COVID-19. Sequencing was performed with immunoSEQ multiplex PCR; in TCRdb, only in-frame clones are kept and a portion is missing. The sample carries 70,000 or so clones, about 89% recorded once. Sequences were obtained from peripheral blood. The receptor source for this set is a man in his sixties with acute or convalescent COVID-19.

V and J are TRBV5-1 and TRBJ2-5, with no clear D. The CDR3 covers 11 residues. Trimming pared 4 bases from V and 2 bases from J, leaving 3 bases between. Per germline, CDR1 SGHRS and CDR2 YFSETQ. CDR3 nucleotides: TGCGCCAGCAGCGTACAAGAGACCCAGTACTTC. Translating gives CASSVQETQYF.

This clone was counted a single time. This chain connects TRBV2 to TRBJ1-2; D gene unclear. The CDR3 consists of 15 residues. Germline-derived CDR1 and CDR2 are SNHLY and FYNNEI. V was cut by 1 base and J by 4 bases, with 13 bases left in between. CDR3 coding DNA: TGTGCCAGCAGTGAAGTACCCCGCAGTCTCTATGGCTACACCTTC. This sequence encodes CASSEVPRSLYGYTF.

The chain is built from TRBV13 and TRBJ2-1, with 7 bases matching TRBD1. The CDR3 runs 17 residues. Germline V lookup: CDR1 PRHDT, CDR2 FYEKMQ (reference sequence). After removal of 4 bases from V and 0 bases from J, the junction contained 9 bases not matched to a gene. The CDR3 sequence is CASSYSPGQSSYNEQFF. CDR3 sequence (DNA): TGTGCCAGCAGCTACTCTCCGGGACAGAGCTCCTACAATGAGCAGTTCTTC.

The CDR3 region is CATGTSGRGTSYNEQFF. The CDR3 nucleotides are TGTGCCACCGGGACTAGCGGGAGAGGGACCTCCTACAATGAGCAGTTCTTC. The chain recombines TRBV24-1 with TRBJ2-1; 14 positions agree with TRBD2. After removal of 9 bases from V and 0 bases from J, the junction contained 6 bases not matched to a gene. The germline V gene has CDR1 KGHDR and CDR2 SFDVKD. This CDR3 contains 17 residues.

The chain employs TRBV27 and TRBJ1-5; weak D call: TRBD1 (5 bases). Trimming removed 2 bases from V and 7 bases from J, with 9 bases in between. Germline V gene data show CDR1 as MNHEY and CDR2 as SMNVEV (reference sequence). The CDR3 consists of 13 residues. The CDR3 coding sequence is TGTGCCAGCAGTTTAGGGGCTGAGCAGCCCCAGCATTTT. It translates to CASSLGAEQPQHF.

DNA of the CDR3: TGTGCCAGTAGTATATGGAGGGGGCGCGGTGGCTACACCTTC. Its translation: CASSIWRGRGGYTF. The chain uses TRBV19 and TRBJ1-2, with TRBD1 identical over 7 bases. This CDR3 has 14 amino acids. The germline gives CDR1 LNHDA, CDR2 SQIVND (reference sequence). With V trimmed by 2 bases and J by 7 bases, 7 bases remained unmatched.

The rearrangement joins TRBV19 to TRBJ2-1; TRBD1 agrees at 7 bases. Per the germline V gene, CDR1 is LNHDA and CDR2 is SQIVND (reference sequence). Trimming took 0 bases from V and 1 from J; bases not matched to a gene: 3. This CDR3 is built from 16 residues. This CDR3 reads CASSIEARGSYNEQFF. CDR3 nucleotide sequence: TGTGCCAGTAGTATAGAGGCCAGGGGGTCCTACAATGAGCAGTTCTTC.

The rearrangement uses TRBV18 and TRBJ1-5; 10 nucleotides agree with TRBD1. The CDR3 has 15 amino acids. The trim removed 6 bases at V and 4 bases at J, leaving 6 bases unmatched. Per germline, CDR1 KGHSH and CDR2 LQKENI. In nucleotides, the CDR3 is TGTGCCAGCTCCCAAGGGACAGGGGAGAATCAGCCCCAGCATTTT. Residues: CASSQGTGENQPQHF.

The chain combines TRBV7-3 with TRBJ1-2; no firm D call. This CDR3 spans 16 amino acids. Germline V gives CDR1 SGHTA, CDR2 FQGTGA. V lost 1 base to trimming and J lost 7 bases, with 19 bases between them. In DNA form, the CDR3 reads TGTGCCAGCAGCTTAAGTTTCTCGGCAGAACTATCTGGCTACACCTTC. Protein: CASSLSFSAELSGYTF.

This chain uses TRBV2 with TRBJ2-5, with D possibly matching TRBD2 (5 bases). CDR3 length: 15 residues. Trimming stripped 2 bases from V and 4 bases from J, with 14 bases between. CDR1 and CDR2 from the germline V gene are SNHLY and FYNNEI. The CDR3 bases are TGTGCCAGCAGTGAAACCCGGGGAATGGGAGAGACCCAGTACTTC. Its translation is CASSETRGMGETQYF. The entire variable domain, with the rest obtained from reference TRBV2 and TRBJ2-5, is as follows: EPEVTQTPSHQVTQMGQEVILRCVPISNHLYFYWYRQILGQKVEFLVSFYNNEISEKSEIFDDQFSVERPDGSNFTLKIRSTKLEDSAMYFCASSETRGMGETQYFGPGTRLLVL.

Turning to this clone: One end of the junction does not line up with germline, which may come from a read error. The chain links TRBV5-4 to TRBJ1-2; TRBD1 aligns across 7 bases. The germline gives CDR1 SGHNT, CDR2 YYREEE (reference sequence). The CDR3 runs 14 residues. The CDR3 nucleotides are TGTGCCAGCAGTTTGGAGACAGGGACTCGAGGCTACACCTTC. Its protein is CASSLETGTRGYTF.

The V gene is TRBV30, the J gene TRBJ2-7, with D possibly being TRBD2 (5 bases). This CDR3 is built from 15 residues. The germline V gene encodes CDR1 GTSNPN and CDR2 SVGIG (reference sequence). Trimming took 3 bases from V and 0 from J, leaving 15 bases between them. CDR3 region: CAWRGGLKSSYEQYF. CDR3 bases: TGTGCCTGGAGAGGCGGGTTGAAGAGCTCCTACGAGCAGTACTTC.

The V call is TRBV21-1, the J call TRBJ2-7; TRBD1 is the table's D call and was not checked against the DNA. TRBV21-1 is a pseudogene. The CDR3 runs 15 residues. The CDR3 spells CASSNGRQGDHEQYF. CDR3 sequence (DNA): TGTGCCAGCAGCAATGGTCGACAGGGCGACCACGAGCAGTACTTC.

The V gene is TRBV5-5, the J gene TRBJ2-1, with D maybe TRBD1 (5 bases). Germline loops: CDR1 SGHKS, CDR2 YYEKEE (reference sequence). Trimming left V 5 bases short and J 0 bases short, with 12 bases between. There are 15 residues in the CDR3. The CDR3 DNA follows: TGTGCCAGCAGTTCAGACAGCCCCTCCTACAATGAGCAGTTCTTC. Its translation is CASSSDSPSYNEQFF.